This TCR beta chain was retrieved from a study of response to subunit inactivated influenza vaccine. Whole-study findings and limits: The study's authors posited that every seasonal influenza vaccination enlists few new T cells.

This clonotype has more than one count but fewer than ten. Its antigen is as yet unknown. This CDR3 has 16 residues. CDR1 is MGHRA and CDR2 is YSYEKL in the germline V gene. Trimming took 1 base from V and 4 from J; bases not matched to a gene: 2. TCRdb ran MiXCR on the RT-PCR reads and lists one entry per CDR3 protein. Of a few hundred thousand distinct CDR3 sequences listed, about 15% are singletons. The source of this sequence is a man aged 45 to 65 who received an inactivated influenza vaccine. The chain links TRBV4-1 to TRBJ2-6, with 9 bases that match TRBD1. The sample here was PBMCs from blood, taken less than 13 days after vaccination. CDR3 amino acids: CASSQGTGAGANVLTF. In DNA, the CDR3 is TGCGCCAGCAGCCAAGGGACAGGGGCCGGGGCCAACGTCCTGACTTTC.